This TCR beta chain was documented in a study of blood T cell repertoires in COVID-19. Study details: Sources were T cells, B-cell-depleted T cells, or PBMCs; the material itself was cDNA or gDNA.

This clone was seen a handful of times. Data came from immunoSEQ multiplex PCR; TCRdb stores just in-frame clones and leaves some out. This repertoire shows around 92,000 clones, roughly 84% found once; its top ten account for under 15%. Germline V gene data show CDR1 as SGHDT and CDR2 as YYEEEE. V lost 5 bases and J lost 7; bases outside the gene matches: 5. The CDR3 totals 15 residues. The receptor's source is a woman aged 55 to 70 in a cohort sampled during active or convalescent COVID-19. The sequenced sample consisted of peripheral blood. The V call is TRBV5-6, the J call TRBJ2-1; 14 nucleotides align to TRBD2. CDR3 sequence (DNA): TGTGCCAGCAGGAGACTAGCGGGAGGGGATAATGAGCAGTTCTTC. Protein sequence: CASRRLAGGDNEQFF.